Below are 10 T cell receptor beta chains sequenced from a single sample in a study of cytomegalovirus exposure and HLA in healthy donors. PCR was performed using 60 Vbeta and 13 Jbeta primers. Clones were read by immunoSEQ multiplex PCR, and TCRdb kept only the in-frame ones, dropping some. Here the sample spans some 70,000 clones, 70% to 80% being singletons. Sequencing input: PBMCs. Source of these receptors: a middle-aged man in good health and CMV-seronegative.

V and J are TRBV15 and TRBJ1-1, with no clear D. Germline-derived CDR1 and CDR2 are LNHNV and YYDKDF (reference sequence). The CDR3 runs to 13 residues. Trimming removed 0 bases from V and 3 bases from J, with 5 bases in between. CDR3 nucleotide sequence: TGTGCCACCAGCAGAGATTCCGACACTGAAGCTTTCTTT. Translating it yields CATSRDSDTEAFF.

The V gene is TRBV18, the J gene TRBJ2-6; maybe TRBD1 (6 bases). The germline V gene has CDR1 KGHSH and CDR2 LQKENI. The CDR3 loop spans 16 amino acids. V dropped 2 bases and J dropped 3 bases, with 11 bases sitting between them. This CDR3 reads CASSPSGVGGANVLTF. The CDR3 coding sequence is TGTGCCAGCTCACCATCAGGGGTTGGTGGGGCCAACGTCCTGACTTTC. The full variable domain, its missing parts supplied by reference TRBV18 and TRBJ2-6, is NAGVMQNPRHLVRRRGQEARLRCSPMKGHSHVYWYRQLPEEGLKFMVYLQKENIIDESGMPKERFSAEFPKEGPSILRIQQVVRGDSAAYFCASSPSGVGGANVLTFGAGSRLTVL.

The chain recombines TRBV7-6 with TRBJ1-2; 10 bases are a match to TRBD1. The CDR3 length is 15 residues. Germline V gives CDR1 SGHVS, CDR2 FNYEAQ. The ends lost 4 bases at V and 7 bases at J; junction bases unmatched: 9. In DNA form, the CDR3 reads TGTGCCAGCAGCTCCCAGGACAGGGGGATTGGTGGCTACACCTTC. Translation gives CASSSQDRGIGGYTF.

The CDR3 region is CASREGTGHQPQHF. CDR3 coding DNA: TGTGCCAGCAGAGAGGGGACAGGGCATCAGCCCCAGCATTTT. The V and J genes are TRBV4-2 and TRBJ1-5; 9 bases align to TRBD1. The J segment lost 5 bases and the V segment lost 6 bases, leaving 5 bases of the junction unmatched. This CDR3 spans 14 amino acids. CDR1 is LGHNA, CDR2 YNFKEQ, per germline.

The J gene is TRBJ2-5, the V gene TRBV4-3, with D maybe TRBD2 (6 bases). Germline CDR1 and CDR2: LGHNA and YSLEER. V was pared by 1 base and J by 6 bases, with 12 bases between. This CDR3 has 14 amino acids. CDR3 region: CASSQGAGLKTQYF. In DNA form, the CDR3 reads TGCGCCAGCAGCCAAGGAGCGGGTCTTAAGACCCAGTACTTC.

The table lists this clone with a count of one. The rearrangement links TRBV19 to TRBJ2-7; D is undetermined. The length of the CDR3 is 12 residues. Looked up from germline, CDR1 is LNHDA and CDR2 is SQIVND (reference sequence). V was trimmed by 3 bases and J by 3 bases, leaving 6 bases between them. The CDR3 nucleotides read TGTGCCAGTAGTATCGGTATCTACGAGCAGTACTTC. This translates into CASSIGIYEQYF. Filled out from reference TRBV19 and TRBJ2-7, the complete variable domain reads DGGITQSPKYLFRKEGQNVTLSCEQNLNHDAMYWYRQDPGQGLRLIYYSQIVNDFQKGDIAEGYSVSREKKESFPLTVTSAQKNPTAFYLCASSIGIYEQYFGPGTRLTVT.

The V and J genes are TRBV6-1 and TRBJ2-7, with no clear D. The CDR3 is 11 amino acids. Germline V gene sequence: CDR1 MNHNS, CDR2 SASEGT. V was trimmed by 8 bases and J by 6 bases, leaving 11 bases between them. The CDR3 protein is CASLDRGEQYF. In nucleotides, the CDR3 is TGTGCCAGCCTTGACCGAGGCGAGCAGTACTTC.

The chain links TRBV28 to TRBJ1-2; D not certain. Per germline, CDR1 MDHEN and CDR2 SYDVKM. The V and J ends lost 3 bases and 8 bases respectively, with 19 bases between them. CDR3 length: 15 residues. As DNA, the CDR3 is TGTGCCAGCAGTTTTGTCTCCTTTCGTTTGAGCGGCTACACCTTC. Translated, it gives CASSFVSFRLSGYTF.

This clone was detected only a few times. The chain couples TRBV10-1 to TRBJ2-7; D might be TRBD2 (6 bases). This CDR3 has 14 amino acids. Looked up from germline, CDR1 is WNHNN and CDR2 is SYGVQD (reference sequence). Trimming took 0 bases from V and 5 from J, leaving 11 bases between them. CDR3 loop: CASSESIGGDEQYF. In nucleotides, the CDR3 is TGCGCCAGCAGTGAGTCGATCGGAGGGGACGAGCAGTACTTC.

This clone has a single count. The chain is built from TRBV27 and TRBJ2-2; TRBD2 might be the D (6 bases). The CDR3 contains 15 residues. Per germline, CDR1 MNHEY and CDR2 SMNVEV (reference sequence). V dropped 6 bases and J dropped 3 bases, with 14 bases sitting between them. CDR3 in DNA: TGTGCCAGCAGCTCGCTAGCGACCTACACCGGGGAGCTGTTTTTT. Translated: CASSSLATYTGELFF.